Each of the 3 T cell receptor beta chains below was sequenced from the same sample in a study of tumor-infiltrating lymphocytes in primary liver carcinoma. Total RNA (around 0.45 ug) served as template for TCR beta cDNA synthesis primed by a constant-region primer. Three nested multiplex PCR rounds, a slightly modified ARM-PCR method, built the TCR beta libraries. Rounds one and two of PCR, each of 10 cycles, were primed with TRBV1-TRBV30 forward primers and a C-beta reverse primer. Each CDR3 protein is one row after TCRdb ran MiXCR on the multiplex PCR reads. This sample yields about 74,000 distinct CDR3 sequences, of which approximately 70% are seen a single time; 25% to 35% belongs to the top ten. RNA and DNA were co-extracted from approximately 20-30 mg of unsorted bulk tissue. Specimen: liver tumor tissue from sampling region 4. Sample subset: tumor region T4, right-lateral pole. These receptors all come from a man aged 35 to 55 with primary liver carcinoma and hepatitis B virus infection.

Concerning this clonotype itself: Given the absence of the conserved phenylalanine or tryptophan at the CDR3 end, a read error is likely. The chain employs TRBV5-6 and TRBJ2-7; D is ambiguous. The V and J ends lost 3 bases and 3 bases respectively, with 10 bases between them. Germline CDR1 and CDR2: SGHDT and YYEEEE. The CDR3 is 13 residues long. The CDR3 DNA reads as TGTGCCAGCAGCTCGGATATTGACTACGAGCAGTACTTA. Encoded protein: CASSSDIDYEQYL.

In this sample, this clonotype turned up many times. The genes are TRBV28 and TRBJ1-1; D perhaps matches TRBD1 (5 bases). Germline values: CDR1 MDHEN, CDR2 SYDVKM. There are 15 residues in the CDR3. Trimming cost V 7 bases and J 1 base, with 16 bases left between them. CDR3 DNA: TGTGCCAGCATTCCCGCGACGGGGGGGAACACTGAAGCTTTCTTT. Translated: CASIPATGGNTEAFF.

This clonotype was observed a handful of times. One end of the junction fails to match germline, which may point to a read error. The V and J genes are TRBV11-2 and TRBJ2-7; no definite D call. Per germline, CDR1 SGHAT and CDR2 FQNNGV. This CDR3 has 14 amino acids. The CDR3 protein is CASSIVLLSYEQYF. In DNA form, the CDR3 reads TGTGCCAGCAGCATAGTGCTCCTCTCCTACGAGCAATACTTC.